Shown below are 20 T cell receptor beta chains from a single sample sequenced in a study of shared clonotypes between healthy human individuals. The assay was immunoSEQ multiplex PCR, and TCRdb's table has in-frame clones only and misses some. The profile covers about 500,000 clones, with 60% to 80% appearing a single time and approximately 12% taken by the ten largest. Sample: PBMCs. These receptors came from a woman aged 40 to 55 in good health. Some clones in this sample may be carry-over from other donors' samples.

The chain uses TRBV19 and TRBJ2-3; tentative D call: TRBD2 (6 bases). Germline CDR1 is LNHDA and CDR2 is SQIVND (reference sequence). The V end was cut by 7 bases, the J end by 0 bases, with 8 bases between. The CDR3 has 13 amino acids. This CDR3 is CASTSGSTDTQYF. The CDR3 DNA sequence: TGTGCCAGTACAAGCGGGAGCACAGATACGCAGTATTTT.

On this clone: A far larger clone is just one base off, so this is likely a read error. This chain links TRBV18 with TRBJ1-1; 7 bases agree with TRBD1. V shed 3 bases and J 3 bases; nucleotides not matched to a gene: 7. The germline V gene encodes CDR1 KGHSH and CDR2 LQKENI. CDR3 size: 15 residues. The CDR3 here is CASSPGTELDTEAFF. In DNA form, the CDR3 reads TGTGCCAGCTCACCCGGGACAGAACTCGACACTGAAGCTTTCTTT.

The chain couples TRBV5-4 to TRBJ2-2; maybe TRBD1 (5 bases). The germline gives CDR1 SGHNT, CDR2 YYREEE (reference sequence). The CDR3 contains 14 residues. Between the trimmed V and J ends, which lost 1 base and 5 bases, there was a span of 9 bases. CDR3 nucleotides: TGTGCCAGCAGCTTGCCGACAGCGACCGGGGAGCTGTTTTTT. Translating gives CASSLPTATGELFF.

The chain links TRBV5-4 to TRBJ1-1; 8 nucleotides line up with TRBD1. Germline CDR1 reads SGHNT; CDR2 reads YYREEE (reference sequence). V dropped 5 bases and J dropped 6; count of bases not matched to a gene: 12. The CDR3 totals 15 residues. CDR3 in DNA: TGTGCCAGCAGACCCGGACAGGGACCCTTTTCTGAAGCTTTCTTT. Translating it yields CASRPGQGPFSEAFF. Full variable domain (remainder filled in from reference TRBV5-4 and TRBJ1-1): ETGVTQSPTHLIKTRGQQVTLRCSSQSGHNTVSWYQQALGQGPQFIFQYYREEENGRGNFPPRFSGLQFPNYSSELNVNALELDDSALYLCASRPGQGPFSEAFFGQGTRLTVV.

This chain links TRBV9 with TRBJ2-5; TRBD1 aligns across 8 bases. The CDR3 contains 13 residues. The germline V gene has CDR1 SGDLS and CDR2 YYNGEE. With 1 base clipped from V and 4 bases from J, the junction kept 0 bases outside the gene matches. CDR3 in amino acids: CASSVQGAETQYF. CDR3 in DNA: TGTGCCAGCAGCGTACAGGGGGCAGAGACCCAGTACTTC.

The chain recombines TRBV4-1 with TRBJ1-3, with a tentative D call TRBD1 (5 bases). With 0 bases removed from V and 2 bases from J, the gap between germline ends came to 8 bases. Germline V gives CDR1 MGHRA, CDR2 YSYEKL. The CDR3 has 15 residues. DNA for the CDR3: TGCGCCAGCAGCCAAGATCGGGACCCTGGAAACACCATATATTTT. It encodes CASSQDRDPGNTIYF.

The genes are TRBV5-1 and TRBJ2-6; 7 bases line up with TRBD1. The ends lost 1 base at V and 0 bases at J; junction bases unmatched: 7. Germline values: CDR1 SGHRS, CDR2 YFSETQ. The CDR3 length is 18 residues. As DNA, the CDR3 is TGCGCCAGCAGCTTGAGAGGGGGCGCGGTCTCTGGGGCCAACGTCCTGACTTTC. Amino acids: CASSLRGGAVSGANVLTF.

V usage is TRBV7-2 and J usage is TRBJ2-7; no reliable D call. Germline CDR1 SGHTA, CDR2 FQGNSA. V lost 5 bases and J 3 bases, leaving 11 bases between the germline ends. CDR3 length: 13 residues. CDR3 nucleotide sequence: TGTGCCAGCAGCCCAAGATCTGGCTACGAGCAGTACTTC. Its protein is CASSPRSGYEQYF.

This clone occurred once. This sequence joins TRBV6-1 and TRBJ1-5; TRBD1 matches 8 bases. Germline CDR1 reads MNHNS; CDR2 reads SASEGT. The CDR3 length is 12 residues. V gave up 6 bases and J gave up 7 bases; unmatched junction bases: 2. CDR3 DNA: TGTGCCAGCAGACAGGGGGGGCAGCCCCAGCATTTT. This translates into CASRQGGQPQHF.

The CDR3 reads CASKTAGVGEQYF. In nucleotides, the CDR3 is TGTGCCAGCAAAACAGCGGGAGTGGGCGAGCAGTACTTC. This rearrangement joins TRBV7-9 to TRBJ2-5; 8 bases are a match to TRBD2. The J call may be wrong; the DNA end is better matched by TRBJ2-7. The CDR3 is 13 residues long. The germline V gene has CDR1 SEHNR and CDR2 FQNEAQ (reference sequence).

This chain links TRBV28 with TRBJ2-1, with D unresolved. From germline, CDR1 is MDHEN and CDR2 SYDVKM. The V and J ends lost 5 bases and 8 bases respectively, with 10 bases between them. There are 12 residues in the CDR3. CDR3 loop: CASSLDVDEQFF. CDR3 in DNA: TGTGCCAGCAGTCTAGACGTCGATGAGCAGTTCTTC.

The V call is TRBV28, the J call TRBJ2-7; 8 nucleotides line up with TRBD2. The CDR3 extends over 15 amino acids. The junction had 13 bases not matched to a gene; V was cut back by 7 bases and J by 5 bases. Germline V gene lookup returns CDR1 MDHEN and CDR2 SYDVKM. The chain's CDR3 is CASNLGQREYNEQYF. CDR3 in DNA: TGTGCCAGCAACCTGGGCCAGCGGGAGTATAACGAGCAGTACTTC.

This clone came up once. V gene TRBV18 combines with J gene TRBJ2-1; D might be TRBD2 (5 bases). CDR1 is KGHSH and CDR2 is LQKENI in the germline V gene. The CDR3 has 12 residues. V was cut by 10 bases and J by 6 bases, with 13 bases left in between. The CDR3 reads CATADLINEQFF. The CDR3 coding sequence is TGTGCCACCGCGGACTTAATCAATGAGCAGTTCTTC.

The sample holds a few counts of this clone. The rearrangement uses TRBV28 and TRBJ1-2; D unresolved. The CDR3 length is 13 residues. V was clipped by 11 bases and J by 3 bases, with 16 bases between them. Per the germline V gene, CDR1 is MDHEN and CDR2 is SYDVKM. CDR3 DNA: TGTGCCCACTGGGGAAGGGCACACTATGGCTACACCTTC. Translation gives CAHWGRAHYGYTF.

The gene calls are TRBV10-2 and TRBJ1-2; D is ambiguous. CDR3 size: 14 residues. V gave up 2 bases and J gave up 2 bases, with 9 bases separating them. Per germline, CDR1 WSHSY and CDR2 SAAADI. CDR3 sequence reads: CASSEGLTNYGYTF. CDR3 nucleotide sequence: TGCGCCAGCAGTGAGGGTCTTACCAACTATGGCTACACCTTC.

The CDR3, as DNA: TGTGCCAGCAGCTTAGAGTGGGGGTCGGGGGAGACCCAGTACTTC. Protein: CASSLEWGSGETQYF. The V call is TRBV7-9, the J call TRBJ2-5, with D tentatively TRBD1 or TRBD2 (5 bases each). Trimming took 1 base from V and 5 from J, leaving 14 bases between them. The CDR3 loop spans 15 amino acids. The germline gives CDR1 SEHNR, CDR2 FQNEAQ (reference sequence).

This chain connects TRBV18 to TRBJ2-5; TRBD1 agrees at 8 bases. V shed 4 bases and J 1 base; nucleotides not matched to a gene: 14. Per the germline V gene, CDR1 is KGHSH and CDR2 is LQKENI. There are 18 residues in the CDR3. This CDR3 reads CASSLYQDPGQAQETQYF. CDR3 DNA: TGTGCCAGCTCACTCTACCAAGATCCGGGACAGGCCCAAGAGACCCAGTACTTC.

Concerning this clone: This is likely an artifact of a read error, given a far larger clone one base away. The chain combines TRBV2 with TRBJ1-5, with 7 bases lining up with TRBD1. Germline-derived CDR1 and CDR2 are SNHLY and FYNNEI. The V segment lost 8 bases and the J segment 7 bases; nucleotides outside the gene matches: 14. CDR3 length: 15 residues. CDR3 residues: CASGHTDRVRQPQHF. The CDR3 DNA sequence: TGTGCCAGCGGCCACACTGACAGGGTACGCCAGCCCCAGCATTTT.

The chain employs TRBV19 and TRBJ1-2; no firm D call. Germline values: CDR1 LNHDA, CDR2 SQIVND (reference sequence). CDR3 length: 15 residues. Trimming left V 3 bases short and J 0 bases short, with 11 bases between. Here the CDR3 DNA reads TGTGCCAGTAGTATTACCAAAGAATCTAACTATGGCTACACCTTC. Translating gives CASSITKESNYGYTF.

This clone was seen repeatedly, ten times or more. The chain has TRBV11-2 and TRBJ2-1; 10 bases line up with TRBD2. The CDR3 runs to 17 residues. Looked up from germline, CDR1 is SGHAT and CDR2 is FQNNGV. J lost 4 bases, V lost 5 bases, and 11 bases had no gene match. The CDR3 bases are TGTGCCAGCAGCGCCCAGGCTACTAGCGGGAAATACAATGAGCAGTTCTTC. Translated: CASSAQATSGKYNEQFF. Looking up the rest from reference TRBV11-2 and TRBJ2-1 gives the full variable domain: EAGVAQSPRYKIIEKRQSVAFWCNPISGHATLYWYQQILGQGPKLLIQFQNNGVVDDSQLPKDRFSAERLKGVDSTLKIQPAKLEDSAVYLCASSAQATSGKYNEQFFGPGTRLTVL.